These T cell receptor beta chains were read from a single sample in a study of cytomegalovirus exposure and HLA in healthy donors. Clones were read by immunoSEQ multiplex PCR, and TCRdb kept only the in-frame ones, dropping some. The sample contains around 130,000 clones, about three quarters of which appear only once. The specimen was PBMCs. These receptors were obtained from a middle-aged man in good health and CMV-seronegative. The CDR3 runs from the conserved cysteine through the conserved F or W. Fields, in order: CDR3 DNA, CDR3 protein, clone size, V gene, D gene, J gene. A D gene is named only where the DNA matches it firmly. Only part of the rows carry a size: once, few, many, or a class if the clone is expanded.

DNA: TGTGCCAGCAGGCCCCGGTCGGAGGTCCCCTACGAGCAGTACTTC; CDR3: CASRPRSEVPYEQYF; size: .; V: TRBV6-5; D: .; J: TRBJ2-7
DNA: TGTGCCAGCAGCCAGGACAGGGTGGACGAGCAGTACTTC; CDR3: CASSQDRVDEQYF; size: .; V: TRBV11-1; D: TRBD1; J: TRBJ2-7
DNA: TGTGCCATCAGTGAGCCGGGACAGGTCGGCTACACCTTC; CDR3: CAISEPGQVGYTF; size: .; V: TRBV10-3; D: TRBD1; J: TRBJ1-2
DNA: TGTGCCAGCAGCTTTGGGCTCGCTGGCGGGGACGAGACCCAGTACTTC; CDR3: CASSFGLAGGDETQYF; size: .; V: TRBV11-2; D: .; J: TRBJ2-5
DNA: TGCGCCAGCAGCCACACTGCGACAGGGGCCTACGAGCAGTACTTC; CDR3: CASSHTATGAYEQYF; size: .; V: TRBV4-3; D: TRBD1; J: TRBJ2-7
DNA: TGTGCCATCAGTGGAGGGAGCGGGAGGGCTGCCAAAAACATTCAGTACTTC; CDR3: CAISGGSGRAAKNIQYF; size: .; V: TRBV10-3; D: TRBD2; J: TRBJ2-4
DNA: TGTGCCAGTAGCCCCACTCCCGGGGTAAACACTGAAGCTTTCTTT; CDR3: CASSPTPGVNTEAFF; size: .; V: TRBV19; D: .; J: TRBJ1-1
DNA: TGTGCCAGCAGTGAAGAAATACTAGCGGGAGATACGCAGTATTTT; CDR3: CASSEEILAGDTQYF; size: .; V: TRBV6-1; D: TRBD2; J: TRBJ2-3
DNA: TGTGCCAGCAGCGTAGTGGGACAGGGCATCACTGAAGCTTTCTTT; CDR3: CASSVVGQGITEAFF; size: .; V: TRBV9; D: TRBD1; J: TRBJ1-1
DNA: TGTGCCAGCAGCCCGACAGTGGTCCAACAATACCCCTACGAGCAGTACTTC; CDR3: CASSPTVVQQYPYEQYF; size: .; V: TRBV7-2; D: .; J: TRBJ2-7
DNA: TGCGCCAGCAGCTTCTTGGGACTAGCGGGGGACTTTGAGCAGTTCTTC; CDR3: CASSFLGLAGDFEQFF; size: few; V: TRBV5-1; D: TRBD2; J: TRBJ2-1
DNA: TGTGCCAGCAGTCCCGCGGACAGGTCTGGAAACACCATATATTTT; CDR3: CASSPADRSGNTIYF; size: once; V: TRBV27; D: TRBD1; J: TRBJ1-3
DNA: TGTGCCAGCAGTTTCATGGGTGGGGACTCGCGCGGGACGACCCAGTACTTC; CDR3: CASSFMGGDSRGTTQYF; size: once; V: TRBV28; D: .; J: TRBJ2-5
DNA: TGTGCCAGCTCACCGTCGACAAAGAACACCGGGGAGCTGTTTTTT; CDR3: CASSPSTKNTGELFF; size: .; V: TRBV18; D: .; J: TRBJ2-2
DNA: TGTGCCAGCAGTCACACCCTGAACACTGAAGCTTTCTTT; CDR3: CASSHTLNTEAFF; size: .; V: TRBV6-1; D: .; J: TRBJ1-1
DNA: TGTGCCAGTACAGGGGTCCTACTTACCTACAATGAGCAGTTCTTC; CDR3: CASTGVLLTYNEQFF; size: .; V: TRBV2; D: TRBD1; J: TRBJ2-1
DNA: TGTGCTAGTGGTTTGGTCGGCGGGAGCACAGATACGCAGTATTTT; CDR3: CASGLVGGSTDTQYF; size: .; V: TRBV12-5; D: .; J: TRBJ2-3
DNA: TGTGCCAGCAGCCTCTTAGGGACACAAGAGACCCAGTACTTC; CDR3: CASSLLGTQETQYF; size: .; V: TRBV6-6; D: .; J: TRBJ2-5
DNA: TGCGCCAGCAGCTACATCAACAATGAGCAGTTCTTC; CDR3: CASSYINNEQFF; size: .; V: TRBV5-1; D: .; J: TRBJ2-1
DNA: TGTGCCAGCAGCAGCGGACCGGGACAGACCCAAGAGACCCAGTACTTC; CDR3: CASSSGPGQTQETQYF; size: .; V: TRBV7-2; D: TRBD1; J: TRBJ2-5
DNA: TGTGCCAGCAGCTTAGCTGACCAGGGGGACTATGGCTACACCTTC; CDR3: CASSLADQGDYGYTF; size: .; V: TRBV7-6; D: TRBD1; J: TRBJ1-2
DNA: TGTGCCAGCAGTCGGGGGGCTAGCACAGATACGCAGTATTTT; CDR3: CASSRGASTDTQYF; size: .; V: TRBV6-5; D: .; J: TRBJ2-3
DNA: TGTGCCAGCAGCCCCATACAGGTCCAAGAGACCCAGTACTTC; CDR3: CASSPIQVQETQYF; size: few; V: TRBV7-7; D: .; J: TRBJ2-5
DNA: TGTGCCAGCAGTGCAGGGGATCCGGACAGGGTGGTGGCAGATACGCAGTATTTT; CDR3: CASSAGDPDRVVADTQYF; size: .; V: TRBV6-1; D: TRBD1; J: TRBJ2-3
DNA: TGTGCCAGCAGTTTGGGGTTAACAGGGGGACCGGCTGAAGCTTTCTTT; CDR3: CASSLGLTGGPAEAFF; size: .; V: TRBV28; D: TRBD1; J: TRBJ1-1
DNA: TGTGCCAGCAGCGTAGTTAGCGGGGGCCGGGACAATGAGCAGTTCTTC; CDR3: CASSVVSGGRDNEQFF; size: .; V: TRBV9; D: TRBD2; J: TRBJ2-1
DNA: TGTGCCAGTAGGGCAGGGGGCTTTTCTCCCAACTATGGCTACACCTTC; CDR3: CASRAGGFSPNYGYTF; size: .; V: TRBV28; D: TRBD1; J: TRBJ1-2
DNA: TGCGCCAGCAGCTCGGGGACAGGGAGGGACTATGGCTACACCTTC; CDR3: CASSSGTGRDYGYTF; size: .; V: TRBV5-1; D: TRBD1; J: TRBJ1-2
DNA: TGTGCCAGCAGCTTAGAGGGACAGGGATCACCCCTCCACTTT; CDR3: CASSLEGQGSPLHF; size: few; V: TRBV7-2; D: TRBD1; J: TRBJ1-6
DNA: TGCGCCAGCAGCTTGAACGACGCGGCCTACGAGCAGTACTTC; CDR3: CASSLNDAAYEQYF; size: .; V: TRBV5-1; D: .; J: TRBJ2-7
DNA: TGTGCCAGCAGTGAGGGACAGGGACTTACCTCCTACGAGCAGTACTTC; CDR3: CASSEGQGLTSYEQYF; size: .; V: TRBV6-1; D: TRBD1; J: TRBJ2-7
DNA: TGCGCCAGCAGTACCACAGGGAGTCGGCACACTGAAGCTTTCTTT; CDR3: CASSTTGSRHTEAFF; size: .; V: TRBV4-1; D: .; J: TRBJ1-1
DNA: TGCGCCAGCAGCCAAGAGAAGCGGTCTGGGGAGACCCAGTACTTC; CDR3: CASSQEKRSGETQYF; size: .; V: TRBV4-1; D: .; J: TRBJ2-5
DNA: TGCAGCGTTGAAGGTGACGAGGGAGGGGGAACAGATACGCAGTATTTT; CDR3: CSVEGDEGGGTDTQYF; size: .; V: TRBV29-1; D: .; J: TRBJ2-3
DNA: TGTGCCAGTAGTATTCACCCTAGCGGTACCGGGGAGCTGTTTTTT; CDR3: CASSIHPSGTGELFF; size: .; V: TRBV19; D: TRBD2; J: TRBJ2-2
DNA: TGTGCCATCAGGGTAGGGGGACAAGAGACCCAGTACTTC; CDR3: CAIRVGGQETQYF; size: .; V: TRBV10-3; D: .; J: TRBJ2-5
DNA: TGTGCCAGCCGCAAAACCGGGGGGGGGCAAGAGACCCAGTACTTC; CDR3: CASRKTGGGQETQYF; size: .; V: TRBV21-1; D: .; J: TRBJ2-5
DNA: TGTGCCAGCAGCTCACAGACGAACACCGGGGAGCTGTTTTTT; CDR3: CASSSQTNTGELFF; size: .; V: TRBV11-1; D: .; J: TRBJ2-2
DNA: TGTGCCAGCAGCTTTGGCGGGTACCAAGAGACCCAGTACTTC; CDR3: CASSFGGYQETQYF; size: few; V: TRBV5-4; D: .; J: TRBJ2-5
DNA: TGTGCCAGCAGTTCCACAGGGGGCGGTCAGCCCCAGCATTTT; CDR3: CASSSTGGGQPQHF; size: .; V: TRBV6-4; D: TRBD1; J: TRBJ1-5
DNA: TGTGCCAGCAGGCGCGACTTGAACACTGATGAAGCTTTCTTT; CDR3: CASRRDLNTDEAFF; size: .; V: TRBV7-2; D: .; J: TRBJ1-1
DNA: TGTGCCAGCAGTTTATCCTTCCCCACAGATACGCAGTATTTT; CDR3: CASSLSFPTDTQYF; size: .; V: TRBV27; D: .; J: TRBJ2-3